The 16 T cell receptor beta chains below were found in one sample sequenced in a study of blood T cell repertoires in COVID-19. The assay was immunoSEQ multiplex PCR, and TCRdb's table has in-frame clones only and misses some. The sample shows more than 350,000 clones, approximately 92% of them seen only once. The material sequenced was PBMCs or T cells enriched from blood (not recorded which). These receptor sequences come from a man between 18 and 35 years old who had recovered from COVID-19.

This clone has a single count. Other DNA sequences in this specimen translate into the identical CDR3. This chain links TRBV5-1 with TRBJ1-1; maybe TRBD1 (6 bases). Germline CDR1 reads SGHRS; CDR2 reads YFSETQ. This CDR3 comprises 14 residues. The V end was cut by 0 bases, the J end by 0 bases, with 6 bases between. In DNA form, the CDR3 reads TGCGCCAGCAGCTTGGGGGGGCTGAACACTGAAGCTTTCTTT. Amino acids: CASSLGGLNTEAFF.

The V and J genes are TRBV6-5 and TRBJ2-7, with D possibly being TRBD1 (6 bases). There are 14 residues in the CDR3. Per germline, CDR1 MNHEY and CDR2 SVGAGI. The V end lost 2 bases, the J end lost 4 bases, and 12 bases lay between the germline ends. This CDR3 reads CASSYLDGQYEQYF. CDR3 bases: TGTGCCAGCAGTTACCTCGACGGACAGTACGAGCAGTACTTC.

The chain uses TRBV9 and TRBJ1-3; TRBD1 aligns across 8 bases. With 0 bases clipped from V and 2 bases from J, the junction kept 4 bases outside the gene matches. Germline V CDR1 and CDR2: SGDLS, YYNGEE. The CDR3 spans 16 residues. CDR3 coding DNA: TGTGCCAGCAGCGTAGCCGGACAGGGAACTGGAAACACCATATATTTT. Protein: CASSVAGQGTGNTIYF.

This clone came up a few times. This chain connects TRBV5-1 to TRBJ2-3, with no clear D. The V end was cut by 3 bases, the J end by 1 base, with 9 bases between. Germline CDR1 reads SGHRS; CDR2 reads YFSETQ. This CDR3 is built from 14 residues. The CDR3 coding sequence is TGCGCCAGCAGCTGGCAGGCTCGCACAGATACGCAGTATTTT. It is translated as CASSWQARTDTQYF.

The chain uses TRBV19 and TRBJ1-6, with 9 bases aligning to TRBD1. V was pared by 0 bases and J by 7 bases, with 4 bases of the junction left unmatched. The V gene's germline CDR1 is LNHDA and CDR2 SQIVND (reference sequence). CDR3 length: 16 amino acids. CDR3 region: CASSIDVDRGNSPLHF. The CDR3 DNA reads TGTGCCAGTAGTATAGACGTTGACAGGGGGAATTCACCCCTCCACTTT.

This sequence joins TRBV6-5 and TRBJ2-3; 7 bases agree with TRBD2. After removal of 8 bases from V and 5 bases from J, the junction contained 7 bases not matched to a gene. The V gene's germline CDR1 is MNHEY and CDR2 SVGAGI. The CDR3 sequence is 13 residues long. The CDR3 loop reads CASAGVVQDTQYF. In DNA form, the CDR3 reads TGTGCCAGCGCGGGAGTTGTTCAAGATACGCAGTATTTT.

The V gene is TRBV2, the J gene TRBJ2-2; 12 bases fit TRBD2. The CDR3 sequence is 15 residues long. Germline V lookup: CDR1 SNHLY, CDR2 FYNNEI. The trim removed 6 bases at V and 6 bases at J, leaving 5 bases unmatched. The CDR3 is CASSRLAGAAGELFF. In nucleotides, the CDR3 is TGTGCCAGCAGCAGACTAGCGGGGGCGGCCGGGGAGCTGTTTTTT. Together with reference TRBV2 and TRBJ2-2, the CDR3 gives the full variable domain: EPEVTQTPSHQVTQMGQEVILRCVPISNHLYFYWYRQILGQKVEFLVSFYNNEISEKSEIFDDQFSVERPDGSNFTLKIRSTKLEDSAMYFCASSRLAGAAGELFFGEGSRLTVL.

In this sample, this clone turned up a few times. V is TRBV6-5 and J is TRBJ1-3, with 11 nucleotides matching TRBD1. With V trimmed by 8 bases and J by 3 bases, 3 bases remained unmatched. CDR3 length equals 14 residues. CDR1 is MNHEY and CDR2 is SVGAGI in the germline V gene. The CDR3 sequence is CASRTGGFGNTIYF. In DNA, the CDR3 is TGTGCCAGCCGGACAGGGGGCTTTGGAAACACCATATATTTT.

The chain joins TRBV27 to TRBJ2-3; 12 nucleotides align to TRBD2. Germline CDR1 and CDR2: MNHEY and SMNVEV (reference sequence). V lost 7 bases to trimming and J lost 4 bases; unmatched junction nucleotides: 3. CDR3 length equals 14 residues. CDR3 protein: CASNRLAGADTQYF. CDR3 DNA: TGTGCCAGCAATAGACTAGCGGGAGCAGATACGCAGTATTTT.

The CDR3 here is CASSLEGLVGGEQFF. The CDR3 DNA follows: TGTGCCAGCAGCTTAGAAGGACTAGTTGGGGGTGAGCAGTTCTTC. V gene TRBV7-2 combines with J gene TRBJ2-1; 7 nucleotides line up with TRBD2. Trimming removed 1 base from V and 9 bases from J; junction bases left unmatched: 9. Germline lookup yields CDR1 SGHTA and CDR2 FQGNSA. This CDR3 has 15 amino acids.

The chain recombines TRBV3-1 (or the pseudogene TRBV3-2) with TRBJ2-2; 8 bases are a match to TRBD1. This CDR3 is built from 14 residues. Per germline, CDR1 LGHDT and CDR2 YNNKEL (reference sequence). V trimming: 6 bases; J trimming: 7 bases; junction bases outside the gene matches: 7. The CDR3 loop reads CASRPGQGIGELFF. CDR3 nucleotides: TGTGCCAGCAGACCTGGACAGGGCATCGGGGAGCTGTTTTTT.

The table lists this clone with a count of one. The chain carries TRBV5-1 and TRBJ2-3; D is undetermined. The ends were cut back, 0 bases at V and 0 bases at J, with 8 bases in the middle. Germline values: CDR1 SGHRS, CDR2 YFSETQ. There are 15 residues in the CDR3. Here the CDR3 DNA reads TGCGCCAGCAGCTTGGACAGCCCTAGCACAGATACGCAGTATTTT. Amino acid sequence: CASSLDSPSTDTQYF.

The rearrangement links TRBV7-2 to TRBJ1-5, with 7 bases that match TRBD1. From germline, CDR1 is SGHTA and CDR2 FQGNSA. Trimming took 2 bases from V and 1 from J; bases not matched to a gene: 14. This CDR3 comprises 19 residues. The chain's CDR3 is CASSLRGTAALSSNQPQHF. The CDR3 DNA reads as TGTGCCAGCAGCTTACGGGGGACAGCTGCCCTGTCCAGCAATCAGCCCCAGCATTTT.

CDR3 in DNA: TGTGCCAGCAGTATTCCACAGGGGGCCGGGAACACTGAAGCTTTCTTT. This encodes CASSIPQGAGNTEAFF. This sequence joins TRBV28 and TRBJ1-1; 9 bases line up with TRBD1. Germline V gives CDR1 MDHEN, CDR2 SYDVKM. CDR3 size: 16 residues. After removal of 5 bases from V and 1 base from J, the junction contained 8 bases not matched to a gene.

The V gene is TRBV5-1, the J gene TRBJ2-5, with unresolved D. CDR1 SGHRS and CDR2 YFSETQ come from the germline V gene. The CDR3 length is 14 residues. Deletions cut 2 bases from V and 2 bases from J, with 10 bases between. CDR3 loop: CASSLTSNQETQYF. CDR3 in DNA: TGCGCCAGCAGCTTAACCTCTAATCAAGAGACCCAGTACTTC.

Concerning this clone: Its ends do not fully match the called genes, so a read error is possible. The genes are TRBV7-2 and TRBJ2-7; TRBD1 is a possible D gene (6 bases). This CDR3 has 13 residues. The V gene's germline CDR1 is SGHTA and CDR2 FQGNSA. The CDR3 DNA is TGTGCCAGCAGCACCAGAGGACAGCCCCGGGTTCGCTTC. It encodes CASSTRGQPRVRF.